These T cell receptor beta chains were read from a single sample in a study of blood T cell repertoires in COVID-19. The data were produced by immunoSEQ multiplex PCR, yet TCRdb's version contains in-frame clones alone and is incomplete. Of 220,000 or so clones listed, more than 75% are singletons. Source material: peripheral blood. The source is a woman at least 80 years old with COVID-19, enrolled during active disease. The CDR3 runs from the conserved cysteine through the conserved F or W. The D gene is left open where the match is weak. Size is omitted from some rows. Given values are once, few, many or a class for expanded clones.

v_gene	j_gene	abundance	d_gene	len	CDR3nt	CDR3aa
TRBV12-3/TRBV12-4	TRBJ2-7	.	.	13	TGTGCCAGCAGTTTGAGCGGTTCAGACGAGCAGTACTTC	CASSLSGSDEQYF
TRBV6-2/TRBV6-3	TRBJ2-3	.	TRBD1	15	TGTGCCAGCAGTCGACAGGGAACCCCCACAGATACGCAGTATTTT	CASSRQGTPTDTQYF
TRBV5-1	TRBJ2-7	.	TRBD1	13	TGCGCCAGCAGCTGGACAGGCTCCTACGAGCAGTACTTC	CASSWTGSYEQYF
TRBV18	TRBJ1-6	.	TRBD1	17	TGTGCCAGCTCACCACCTCTAGGTGGACAGGCAAATTCACCCCTCCACTTT	CASSPPLGGQANSPLHF
TRBV30	TRBJ1-2	.	.	12	TGTGCCTGGAGTACTGGGAGCTATGGCTACACCTTC	CAWSTGSYGYTF
TRBV20-1	TRBJ1-6	.	.	15	TGCAGTGCTAGTTCCTTGGCCCAGCGTAATTCACCCCTCCACTTT	CSASSLAQRNSPLHF
TRBV7-9	TRBJ1-4	.	TRBD1	16	TGTGCCAGCAGCTTAGCAACAGGGGCAACTAATGAAAAACTGTTTTTT	CASSLATGATNEKLFF
TRBV7-2	TRBJ2-3	.	.	13	TGTGCCAGCAGCTTAACCAGGGGAGATACGCAGTATTTT	CASSLTRGDTQYF
TRBV28	TRBJ2-1	.	.	17	TGTGCCAGCAGTCTAGGACTACCTCCTCGCCCCTACAATGAGCAGTTCTTC	CASSLGLPPRPYNEQFF
TRBV27	TRBJ1-2	.	.	15	TGTGCCAGCAGTTCAGGGTCGCGGGGTATCTATGGCTACACCTTC	CASSSGSRGIYGYTF
TRBV7-8	TRBJ2-7	.	TRBD1	14	TGTGCCAGCAGCTTCCGGGACAGGGTCTACGAGCAGTACTTC	CASSFRDRVYEQYF
TRBV14	TRBJ1-4	.	TRBD1	16	TGTGCCAGCAGCCCGACAGGGAGTAGACTGAGTGAAAAACTGTTTTTT	CASSPTGSRLSEKLFF
TRBV27	TRBJ2-1	.	TRBD2	13	TGTGCCAGCAGTTTGTATCCGGGACTAGTCCAGTTCTTC	CASSLYPGLVQFF
TRBV7-2	TRBJ1-6	.	TRBD1	14	TGTGCCAGCAGCTTGCAGGGGGCAGGTTCACCCCTCCACTTT	CASSLQGAGSPLHF
TRBV18	TRBJ1-1	once	TRBD1	14	TGTGCCAGCTCACCACGGACAGGGGACACTGAAGCTTTCTTT	CASSPRTGDTEAFF
TRBV18	TRBJ2-7	.	.	15	TGTGCCAGCTCACCAAGGGGTGGATTCGCGTACGAGCAGTACTTC	CASSPRGGFAYEQYF
TRBV5-1	TRBJ2-6	.	.	18	TGCGCCAGCAAGAACGATTTAGGAGGGGGCGCTGGGGCCAACGTCCTGACTTTC	CASKNDLGGGAGANVLTF
TRBV10-1	TRBJ2-3	.	.	13	TGCGCCAGCAGTGAGTCGATAGCAGATACGCAGTATTTT	CASSESIADTQYF
TRBV5-1	TRBJ1-3	.	TRBD1	17	TGCGCCAGCAGCTTGGCCCCGGGACAGGCCTCTGGAAACACCATATATTTT	CASSLAPGQASGNTIYF
TRBV4-3	TRBJ2-5	.	.	15	TGCGCCAGCAGCCAAGATGTAGTTGAGCAAGAGACCCAGTACTTC	CASSQDVVEQETQYF
TRBV5-1	TRBJ2-3	.	TRBD2	14	TGCGCCAGCAGCCCTCAGACTAGCGACGATACGCAGTATTTT	CASSPQTSDDTQYF
TRBV6-1	TRBJ2-3	.	TRBD1	16	TGTGCCAGCAGTGAAAAAGTTAGGGGGCTCACAGATACGCAGTATTTT	CASSEKVRGLTDTQYF
TRBV9	TRBJ2-1	.	TRBD2	16	TGTGCCAGCAGCGCCCGTTTAGTAGCGGGAGGGCCCGAGCAGTTCTTC	CASSARLVAGGPEQFF
TRBV11-2	TRBJ1-5	.	.	15	TGTGCCAGCAGCTTGGGGGGGGCAGGTCGGCAGCCCCAGCATTTT	CASSLGGAGRQPQHF
TRBV19	TRBJ2-7	.	.	14	TGTGCCAGTAGTATGGCTAGTCCCCCCTACGAGCAGTACTTC	CASSMASPPYEQYF
TRBV30	TRBJ1-5	few	.	15	TGTGCCTGGAGTGTAGACAGACATAGCAATCAGCCCCAGCATTTT	CAWSVDRHSNQPQHF
TRBV6-1	TRBJ2-1	.	TRBD1	13	TGTGCCAGCACCCTGACAGGGAACAATGAGCAGTTCTTC	CASTLTGNNEQFF